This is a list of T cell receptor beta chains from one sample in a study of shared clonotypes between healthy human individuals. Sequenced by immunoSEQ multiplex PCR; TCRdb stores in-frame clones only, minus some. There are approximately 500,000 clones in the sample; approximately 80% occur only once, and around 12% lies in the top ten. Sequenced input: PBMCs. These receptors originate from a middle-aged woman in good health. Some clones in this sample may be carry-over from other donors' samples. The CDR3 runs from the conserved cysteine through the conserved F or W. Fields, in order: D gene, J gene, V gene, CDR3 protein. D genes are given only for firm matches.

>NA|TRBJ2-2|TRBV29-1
CSVEWGTAGGDTGELFF
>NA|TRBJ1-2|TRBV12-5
CASGSGQLLGGYTF
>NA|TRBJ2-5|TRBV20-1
CSATVQETQYF
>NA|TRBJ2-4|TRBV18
CASSHKGDKNIQYF
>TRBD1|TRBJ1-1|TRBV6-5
CASTPGQGGWAFF
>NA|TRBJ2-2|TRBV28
CASHAANTGELFF
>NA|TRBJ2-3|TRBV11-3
CASSLDRTTDTQYF
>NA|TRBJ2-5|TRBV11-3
CASSSGRASTQYF
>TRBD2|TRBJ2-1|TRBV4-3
CASSQDWGPGEGYNEQFF
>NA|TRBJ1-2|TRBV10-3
CAISPTTDANYGYTF
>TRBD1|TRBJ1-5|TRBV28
CASSSTGGGNQPQHF
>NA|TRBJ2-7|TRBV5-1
CASSLGSHYDEQYF
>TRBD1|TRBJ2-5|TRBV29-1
CSVHRGRQETQYF
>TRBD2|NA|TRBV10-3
CAISESGLAGGNEQYF
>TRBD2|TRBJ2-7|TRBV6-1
CASSEAGGGGYEQYF
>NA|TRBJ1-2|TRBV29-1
CSVRLEGGHGYTF
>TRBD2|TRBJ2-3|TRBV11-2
CASSLAAGGADTQYF
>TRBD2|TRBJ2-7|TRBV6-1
CASSGGLGGSYEQYF
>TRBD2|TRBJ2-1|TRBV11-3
CASSLSGRFYEQFF
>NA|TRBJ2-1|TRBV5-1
CASSTRRDNEQFF
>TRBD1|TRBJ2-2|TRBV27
CASSALPGQSAGELFF
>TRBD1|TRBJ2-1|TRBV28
CASSSAQLRTGNYNEQFF
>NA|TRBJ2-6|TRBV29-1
CSGGDGTSGANVLTF
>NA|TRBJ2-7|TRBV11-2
CASSLFTASYEQYF
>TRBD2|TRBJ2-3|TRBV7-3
CASSPQGLAGVADTQYF
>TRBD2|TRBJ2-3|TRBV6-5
CASSRGGADTQYF
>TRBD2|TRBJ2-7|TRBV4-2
CASSQGASGAWEQYF
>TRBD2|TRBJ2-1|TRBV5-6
CASSGGLAGHNEQFF
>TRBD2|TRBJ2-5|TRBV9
CASSVVGLAGTGETQYF
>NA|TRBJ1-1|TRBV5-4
CASSPAAHSGEAFF
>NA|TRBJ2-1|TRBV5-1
CASSFAPSPYNEQFF
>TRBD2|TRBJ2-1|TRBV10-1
CASSRLAHAYNEQFF
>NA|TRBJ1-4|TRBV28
CASSLRGSSTNEKLFF
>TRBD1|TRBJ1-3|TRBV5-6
CASSGTGDGNTIYF
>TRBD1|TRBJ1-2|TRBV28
CASTKQGGLSFNHGYTF
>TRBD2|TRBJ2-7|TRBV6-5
CASSFVTSGSSYEQYF
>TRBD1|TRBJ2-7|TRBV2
CASALYRGQYEQYF
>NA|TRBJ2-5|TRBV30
CAWTLKGRETQYF
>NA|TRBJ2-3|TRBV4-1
CASSQGMGTQYF
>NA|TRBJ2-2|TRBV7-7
CASSPTTGELFF
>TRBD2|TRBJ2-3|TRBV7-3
CASSLGLAGGQTQYF
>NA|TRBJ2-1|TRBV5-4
CASSFTRGSYNEQFF
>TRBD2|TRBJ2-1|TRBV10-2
CASGEGLAGFGGSYNEQFF
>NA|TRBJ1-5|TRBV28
CASSSGLGRVGNQPQHF
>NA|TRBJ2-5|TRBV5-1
CASRGEVTQYF
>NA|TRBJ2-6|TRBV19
CASSPGAGANVLTF
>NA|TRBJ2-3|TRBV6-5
CASSYSGPTDTQYF
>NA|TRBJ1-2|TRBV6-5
CASSYHRAQAGYTF
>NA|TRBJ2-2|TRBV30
CAWSQWGTGELFF
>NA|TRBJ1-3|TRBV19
CASSIVSSGNTIYF
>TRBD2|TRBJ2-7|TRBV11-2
CASSLEGLAGTYEQYF
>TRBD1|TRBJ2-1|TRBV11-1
CASSPGTGVANEQFF
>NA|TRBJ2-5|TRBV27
CASSLSGGQETQYF
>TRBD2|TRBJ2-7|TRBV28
CASSGVAWEGEYEQYF
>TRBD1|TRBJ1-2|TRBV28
CASSPPGQHYGYTF
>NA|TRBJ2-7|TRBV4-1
CASSQEGGVYEQYF
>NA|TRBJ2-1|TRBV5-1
CASSFGNGVQFF
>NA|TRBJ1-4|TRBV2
CASIGGGKEREKLFF